The present entry profiles one T cell receptor beta chain with its context. The junction shows a germline mismatch at one end, possibly a read error. These data belong to a study of shared clonotypes between healthy human individuals. Sequencing was performed with immunoSEQ multiplex PCR; in TCRdb, only in-frame clones are kept and a portion is missing. The table has about 600,000 clones, more than 95% seen once; the top ten hold 0.057%. This CDR3 is 15 amino acids long. The germline CDR1 and CDR2 sequences are SEHNR and FQNEAQ (reference sequence). The TCR originated in a woman in her twenties or thirties in good health. This chain uses TRBV7-9 with TRBJ2-2; 9 bases are a match to TRBD2. The sample comprised naive CD4+ T cells sorted from blood. Sample subset: CD45RA+ positively selected. CDR3 region: CASSLAGLFTGELFF. CDR3 DNA sequence: TGTGCCAGCAGCCTAGCGGGGTTGTTCACCGGGGAGCTGTTTTTT. The complete variable domain, with remaining parts taken from reference TRBV7-9 and TRBJ2-2, reads DTGVSQNPRHKITKRGQNVTFRCDPISEHNRLYWYRQTLGQGPEFLTYFQNEAQLEKSRLLSDRFSAERPKGSFSTLEIQRTEQGDSAMYLCASSLAGLFTGELFFGEGSRLTVL.